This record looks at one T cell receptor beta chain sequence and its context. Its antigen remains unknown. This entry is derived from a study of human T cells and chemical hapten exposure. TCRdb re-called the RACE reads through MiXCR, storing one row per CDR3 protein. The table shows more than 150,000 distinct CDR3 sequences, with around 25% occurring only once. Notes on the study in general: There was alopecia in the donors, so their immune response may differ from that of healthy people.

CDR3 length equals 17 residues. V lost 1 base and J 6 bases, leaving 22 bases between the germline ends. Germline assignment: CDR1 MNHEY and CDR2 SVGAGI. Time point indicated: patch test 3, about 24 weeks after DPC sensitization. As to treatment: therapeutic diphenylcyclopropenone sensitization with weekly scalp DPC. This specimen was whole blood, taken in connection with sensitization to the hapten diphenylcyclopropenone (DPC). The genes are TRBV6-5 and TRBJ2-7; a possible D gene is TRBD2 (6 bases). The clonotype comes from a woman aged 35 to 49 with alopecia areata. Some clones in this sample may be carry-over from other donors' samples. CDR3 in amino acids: CASSYCSGTSPVCEQYF. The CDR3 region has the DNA TGTGCCAGCAGTTACTGTTCCGGGACTTCACCGGTCTGCGAGCAGTACTTC.